The 28 T cell receptor beta chains given below trace back to one sample, sequenced in a study of blood T cell repertoires in COVID-19. Sequenced by immunoSEQ multiplex PCR; TCRdb stores in-frame clones only, minus some. Here the sample spans over 120,000 clones, approximately 80% being singletons. Sequencing was performed on PBMCs or T cells enriched from blood (not recorded which). Receptors originate from a woman in her 50s who had recovered from COVID-19.

This chain joins TRBV11-3 and TRBJ1-5, with 11 bases aligning to TRBD1. This CDR3 has 15 residues. The V gene end was trimmed by 5 bases and the J gene end by 5 bases; junction bases not matched to a gene: 5. CDR1 is SGHNT, CDR2 YENEEA, per germline. CDR3 in amino acids: CASSVDRGRDQPQHF. DNA of the CDR3: TGTGCCAGCAGCGTGGACAGGGGGCGTGATCAGCCCCAGCATTTT.

The rearrangement joins TRBV19 to TRBJ2-5; no definite D call. From germline, CDR1 is LNHDA and CDR2 SQIVND (reference sequence). The CDR3 has 15 amino acids. Trimming took 2 bases from V and 2 from J, leaving 12 bases between them. CDR3 loop: CASSIFRSSQETQYF. CDR3 DNA sequence: TGTGCCAGTAGTATATTTAGATCCTCGCAAGAGACCCAGTACTTC. Based on the CDR3 plus reference TRBV19 and TRBJ2-5, the full variable domain is DGGITQSPKYLFRKEGQNVTLSCEQNLNHDAMYWYRQDPGQGLRLIYYSQIVNDFQKGDIAEGYSVSREKKESFPLTVTSAQKNPTAFYLCASSIFRSSQETQYFGPGTRLLVL.

CDR3 sequence (DNA): TGTGCCAGCAGCACCGACAGGGGGACCACAGATACGCAGTATTTT. Amino acids: CASSTDRGTTDTQYF. The chain has TRBV6-5 and TRBJ2-3; TRBD1 matches at 9 bases. The ends lost 6 bases at V and 2 bases at J; junction bases unmatched: 6. The CDR3 spans 15 residues. Per the germline V gene, CDR1 is MNHEY and CDR2 is SVGAGI.

The chain combines TRBV3-1 (or the pseudogene TRBV3-2) with TRBJ1-3; D might be TRBD1 (5 bases). The CDR3 contains 15 residues. The V end was cut by 1 base, the J end by 1 base, with 8 bases between. Germline assignment: CDR1 LGHDT and CDR2 YNNKEL (reference sequence). CDR3 sequence: CASSQAWTSGNTIYF. The DNA for the CDR3 is TGTGCCAGCAGCCAAGCCTGGACATCTGGAAACACCATATATTTT.

The chain uses TRBV5-1 and TRBJ2-5; 10 bases agree with TRBD2. This CDR3 region has 15 residues. V dropped 1 base and J dropped 2; count of bases not matched to a gene: 2. Germline loops: CDR1 SGHRS, CDR2 YFSETQ. In DNA, the CDR3 is TGCGCCAGCAGCTTGTCACTAGCGGGGCAAGAGACCCAGTACTTC. It codes for CASSLSLAGQETQYF.

This chain joins TRBV5-1 and TRBJ1-1, with 10 bases matching TRBD1. CDR1 is SGHRS and CDR2 is YFSETQ in the germline V gene. The CDR3 has 14 amino acids. J lost 8 bases, V lost 3 bases, and 7 bases had no gene match. CDR3 amino acids: CASSWTGGLTEAFF. For the CDR3, the DNA is TGCGCCAGCAGCTGGACAGGGGGGCTAACCGAAGCTTTCTTT.

The chain is built from TRBV6-5 and TRBJ1-6, with 7 bases aligning to TRBD1. Germline-derived CDR1 and CDR2 are MNHEY and SVGAGI. CDR3 size: 15 residues. The trim removed 10 bases at V and 4 bases at J, leaving 10 bases unmatched. The CDR3 DNA is TGTGCCACCGCCCACGGGACAGAATATAATTCACCCCTCCACTTT. This sequence encodes CATAHGTEYNSPLHF.

This chain uses TRBV7-2 with TRBJ2-3; D perhaps matches TRBD1 (6 bases). This CDR3 has 17 residues. CDR1 and CDR2 (germline): SGHTA, FQGNSA. Trimming left V 0 bases short and J 4 bases short, with 17 bases between. The CDR3 loop reads CASSLAGGNPPADTQYF. CDR3 sequence (DNA): TGTGCCAGCAGCTTAGCAGGGGGTAATCCACCCGCAGATACGCAGTATTTT.

The chain couples TRBV4-1 to TRBJ2-7; 9 bases are a match to TRBD1. The CDR3 has 14 residues. Trimming at V came to 5 bases and at J to 2 bases, leaving 4 bases not matched to a gene. CDR1 MGHRA and CDR2 YSYEKL come from the germline V gene. Here the CDR3 reads CASSEGQGTYEQYV. CDR3 DNA sequence: TGCGCCAGCAGCGAAGGACAGGGGACCTACGAGCAGTACGTC.

The chain is built from TRBV7-9 and TRBJ2-4; no firm D call. Between the trimmed V and J ends, which lost 1 base and 0 bases, there was a span of 4 bases. The CDR3 runs to 14 residues. Germline V gene sequence: CDR1 SEHNR, CDR2 FQNEAQ (reference sequence). CDR3 amino acids: CASSLGLAKNIQYF. In DNA form, the CDR3 reads TGTGCCAGCAGCTTAGGACTAGCCAAAAACATTCAGTACTTC.

The chain joins TRBV6-5 to TRBJ2-7; TRBD1 is a possible D gene (5 bases). Trimming removed 4 bases from V and 4 bases from J, with 14 bases in between. The germline V gene has CDR1 MNHEY and CDR2 SVGAGI. The CDR3 is 14 residues long. CDR3 region: CASSWGAGQYEQYF. CDR3 nucleotides: TGTGCCAGCAGTTGGGGCGCAGGGCAGTACGAGCAGTACTTC.

The CDR3 bases are TGTGCCAGCAGACCTTTCAGGGGGGCCCTTATCAAAGAGACCCAGTACTTC. It yields the protein CASRPFRGALIKETQYF. This chain joins TRBV7-7 and TRBJ2-5; D might be TRBD1 (7 bases). This CDR3 has 17 residues. The V end was cut by 6 bases, the J end by 3 bases, with 23 bases between. In germline, CDR1 is SSHAT, CDR2 FNYEAQ (reference sequence).

CDR3 nucleotides: TGTGCCAGCAGTTCGGACAGGGGGGGTGATTCACCCCTCCACTTT. It codes for CASSSDRGGDSPLHF. This chain connects TRBV27 to TRBJ1-6; 10 nucleotides agree with TRBD1. V was clipped by 4 bases and J by 8 bases; unmatched bases: 5. The length of the CDR3 is 15 residues. Germline V gene sequence: CDR1 MNHEY, CDR2 SMNVEV (reference sequence).

The chain links TRBV6-1 to TRBJ2-3; weak D call: TRBD1 (5 bases). This CDR3 is 14 amino acids long. Germline values: CDR1 MNHNS, CDR2 SASEGT. Trimming removed 3 bases from V and 6 bases from J, with 13 bases in between. In DNA, the CDR3 is TGTGCCAGCAGTGAGGACACTCTGAAGGATACGCAGTATTTT. Protein product: CASSEDTLKDTQYF.

This clone was detected a few times. The CDR3 protein is CASSLGTSGGTDTQYF. DNA of the CDR3: TGCGCCAGCAGCTTAGGGACTAGCGGGGGCACAGATACGCAGTATTTT. The rearrangement uses TRBV5-1 and TRBJ2-3, with TRBD2 matching over 13 bases. Germline CDR1 is SGHRS and CDR2 is YFSETQ. V gave up 2 bases and J gave up 1 base; unmatched junction bases: 1. This CDR3 comprises 16 residues.

The rearrangement links TRBV7-9 to TRBJ2-7; no clear D gene. Germline V gene sequence: CDR1 SEHNR, CDR2 FQNEAQ (reference sequence). CDR3 length: 11 amino acids. Trimming cost V 4 bases and J 3 bases, with 4 bases left between them. The CDR3 protein is CASSYIYEQYF. CDR3 nucleotide sequence: TGTGCCAGCAGCTATATCTACGAGCAGTACTTC.

The genes are TRBV9 and TRBJ2-5; TRBD1 aligns across 10 bases. The V and J ends lost 2 bases and 5 bases, in that order; junction bases with no gene match: 6. CDR3 size: 15 residues. The germline V gene has CDR1 SGDLS and CDR2 YYNGEE. The CDR3 DNA follows: TGTGCCAGCAGCGTCGGGACAGGGGCTTGGGAGACCCAGTACTTC. It codes for CASSVGTGAWETQYF.

This clone was seen only a few times. The V call is TRBV28, the J call TRBJ1-2; D gene unclear. This CDR3 has 11 amino acids. V was pared by 10 bases and J by 7 bases, with 13 bases between. The V gene's germline CDR1 is MDHEN and CDR2 SYDVKM. For the CDR3, the DNA is TGTGCCACTTCGACGGGTTTTGGCTACACCTTC. Residues: CATSTGFGYTF.

This clone has only one observation. V usage is TRBV5-6 and J usage is TRBJ2-3; D is perhaps TRBD2 (6 bases). The CDR3 has 15 amino acids. Germline CDR1 is SGHDT and CDR2 is YYEEEE. Between the trimmed V and J ends, which lost 2 bases and 1 base, there was a span of 11 bases. CDR3 nucleotide sequence: TGTGCCAGCAGCTTCCCTTGGGGGGGCACAGATACGCAGTATTTT. The encoded protein is CASSFPWGGTDTQYF.

The rearrangement links TRBV7-3 to TRBJ1-1, with 8 bases identical to TRBD1. Looked up from germline, CDR1 is SGHTA and CDR2 is FQGTGA. V lost 3 bases and J lost 0; bases outside the gene matches: 3. CDR3 length: 15 residues. The CDR3 sequence: CASSFTGGMNTEAFF. CDR3 DNA: TGTGCCAGCAGCTTTACAGGGGGGATGAACACTGAAGCTTTCTTT.

V usage is TRBV7-8 and J usage is TRBJ2-3; 7 bases line up with TRBD2. CDR3 length: 17 amino acids. The V segment lost 1 base and the J segment 2 bases; nucleotides outside the gene matches: 9. Germline values: CDR1 SGHVS, CDR2 FQNEAQ. CDR3 sequence (DNA): TGTGCCAGCAGCTTAGTTCCCATGGGACTATCCACAGATACGCAGTATTTT. Translating gives CASSLVPMGLSTDTQYF.

The genes are TRBV7-8 and TRBJ1-5; no definite D call. Deletions cut 3 bases from V and 5 bases from J, with 8 bases between. In germline, CDR1 is SGHVS, CDR2 FQNEAQ. The CDR3 covers 13 residues. The CDR3 region has the DNA TGTGCCAGCAGCTTCCCCGGTGATCAGCCCCAGCATTTT. This sequence encodes CASSFPGDQPQHF. The whole variable domain, remainder taken from reference TRBV7-8 and TRBJ1-5, is GAGVSQSPRYKVAKRGQDVALRCDPISGHVSLFWYQQALGQGPEFLTYFQNEAQLDKSGLPSDRFFAERPEGSVSTLKIQRTQQEDSAVYLCASSFPGDQPQHFGDGTRLSIL.

The chain carries TRBV2 and TRBJ2-2, with a tentative D call TRBD1 (5 bases). The CDR3 is 14 residues long. Germline-derived CDR1 and CDR2 are SNHLY and FYNNEI. V was cut by 5 bases and J by 5 bases, with 12 bases left in between. CDR3 region: CASSSLRQTGELFF. In DNA, the CDR3 is TGTGCCAGCAGTTCCTTACGACAGACCGGGGAGCTGTTTTTT.

This clone was counted a few times. The junction departs from the called germline gene at one end, perhaps through a read error. V is TRBV6-5 and J is TRBJ1-1; no reliable D call. Germline V gene lookup returns CDR1 MNHEY and CDR2 SVGAGI. This CDR3 is built from 11 residues. The CDR3 region is CASASNSEAFF. The CDR3 DNA reads TGTGCCAGCGCGTCTAACAGTGAAGCTTTCTTT.

The chain carries TRBV5-4 and TRBJ2-2; weak D call: TRBD2 (5 bases). Germline lookup yields CDR1 SGHNT and CDR2 YYREEE (reference sequence). The CDR3 has 14 amino acids. V was clipped by 2 bases and J by 6 bases, with 11 bases between them. CDR3 nucleotide sequence: TGTGCCAGCAGCTTAAATAGCGATCCCGGGGAGCTGTTTTTT. This encodes CASSLNSDPGELFF. Using reference TRBV5-4 and TRBJ2-2 for the parts outside the CDR3, the full variable domain is ETGVTQSPTHLIKTRGQQVTLRCSSQSGHNTVSWYQQALGQGPQFIFQYYREEENGRGNFPPRFSGLQFPNYSSELNVNALELDDSALYLCASSLNSDPGELFFGEGSRLTVL.

The V gene is TRBV12-3 or TRBV12-4, the J gene TRBJ2-1; no firm D call. This CDR3 has 12 residues. V lost 1 base and J 7 bases, leaving 5 bases between the germline ends. CDR3 amino acids: CASSLDPNEQFF. The DNA for the CDR3 is TGTGCCAGCAGTTTAGATCCGAATGAGCAGTTCTTC.

The chain uses TRBV2 and TRBJ1-1; TRBD1 might be the D (5 bases). The germline V gene has CDR1 SNHLY and CDR2 FYNNEI. The ends were cut back, 3 bases at V and 3 bases at J, with 8 bases in the middle. The CDR3 contains 13 residues. The CDR3 reads CASSEEGYTEAFF. The CDR3 DNA sequence: TGTGCCAGCAGTGAGGAGGGGTACACTGAAGCTTTCTTT.

This clone was found a few times. V is TRBV3-1 (or the pseudogene TRBV3-2) and J is TRBJ2-7, with TRBD2 as a possible D gene (6 bases). The CDR3 extends over 17 amino acids. Deletions cut 1 base from V and 7 bases from J, with 23 bases between. The germline gives CDR1 LGHDT, CDR2 YNNKEL (reference sequence). In DNA, the CDR3 is TGTGCCAGCAGCCAAGCGGTACTCGGGGGAGGAGGTGGTGAGCAGTACTTC. This encodes CASSQAVLGGGGGEQYF.